Here is one T cell receptor beta chain with its context. What antigen it recognizes has not been identified. Per-nucleotide qualities are absent, and no much larger clonotype sits a single base away. The CDR3 goes from the cysteine to the phenylalanine over 14 residues. Kept here is only the CDR3 DNA, which spans 42 bases and is read in frame from base 1. Germline trimming: 3 bases from V, 1 base from J; junction bases outside gene matches: 1. The CDR1 and CDR2 encoded by the germline V gene are SGHDT and YYEEEE. The collaborating institutions used their own protocols to collect whole blood in K2EDTA tubes. For TCRbeta analysis, collaborator samples were shipped as frozen whole blood, as isolated PBMCs, or as DNA extracted from either sample type. This entry is derived from a study of blood T cell repertoires in COVID-19 (TCRdb year 2020). A note on the overall study: Collaborator samples came from the United States, Italy and Spain and covered acute and convalescent phases of COVID-19. The material from the prospective study consisted of cDNA or gDNA derived from T cells, B-cell-depleted T cells, or PBMCs. Subjects who had been exposed to COVID-19, were actively infected with it, or had recovered from it provided the deeply sampled blood TCRbeta repertoires that made up the dataset. The repertoires were released in a freely available public database intended as a resource for research on the immune response to SARS-CoV-2. Samples came from the ongoing ImmuneRACE study (first 160 participants) plus 1,254 subjects from 6 global collaborators. The sample metadata nearly always contained a de-identified subject ID, COVID-19 status, age in years and sex. Where available, HLA class I and class II types were obtained from metadata supplied by the sample provider rather than from assay-based typing.

The paper as a whole reports these results and caveats: The quantity of clinical and demographic metadata differed by source and by participant and was supplied without curation.

TCRbeta CDR3 regions were amplified from genomic DNA using the immunoSEQ Assay, a bias-controlled multiplex PCR. The paper's data handling went like this. Within the assay, amplification of reference gene primers was used to estimate how many nucleated cells each sample contained. To quantify the absolute abundance of each unique TCRbeta CDR3 rearrangement, sequence reads were collapsed and filtered. Productive Simpson clonality was computed per sample as the square root of Simpson's diversity index over productive rearrangements. TCRdb holds this immuneACCESS table with in-frame rearrangements only. Some clones are missing; in checked studies, unresolved V genes explain under half, and the rest has no known cause. D and trimming were read from the DNA, whereas the V and J calls and clone size are those reported in that table. The sample table contains about 300,000 clones; only one count was recorded for about 86% of them. About 1.2% of the sample lies in the top ten.

This TCR came from a woman in her forties or fifties with acute or convalescent COVID-19. Here the chain combines TRBV5-6 and TRBJ1-3; 7 junctional bases match TRBD1. Sequences were obtained from peripheral blood. The bases read TGTGCCAGCAGCTGGACAGGTTCTGGAAACACCATATATTTT. The resulting protein is CASSWTGSGNTIYF.